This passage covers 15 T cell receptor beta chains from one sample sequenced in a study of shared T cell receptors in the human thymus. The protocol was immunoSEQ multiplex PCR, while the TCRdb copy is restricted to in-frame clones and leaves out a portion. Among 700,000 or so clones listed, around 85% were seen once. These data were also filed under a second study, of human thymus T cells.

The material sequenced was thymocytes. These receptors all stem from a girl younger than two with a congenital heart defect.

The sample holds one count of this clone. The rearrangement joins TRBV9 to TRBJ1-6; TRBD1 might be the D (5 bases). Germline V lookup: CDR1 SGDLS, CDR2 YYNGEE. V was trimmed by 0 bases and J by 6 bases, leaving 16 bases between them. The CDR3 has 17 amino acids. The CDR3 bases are TGTGCCAGCAGCGTAGCTAAGGTTGGGGCTCCTAATTCACCCCTCCACTTT. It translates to CASSVAKVGAPNSPLHF.

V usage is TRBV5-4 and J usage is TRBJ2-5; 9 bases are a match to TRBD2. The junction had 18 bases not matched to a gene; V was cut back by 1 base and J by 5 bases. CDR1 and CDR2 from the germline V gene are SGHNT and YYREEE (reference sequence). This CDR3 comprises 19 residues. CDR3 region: CASSLSPLAGGPNYETQYF. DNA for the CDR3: TGTGCCAGCAGCTTGAGTCCTCTGGCGGGGGGGCCTAATTATGAGACCCAGTACTTC.

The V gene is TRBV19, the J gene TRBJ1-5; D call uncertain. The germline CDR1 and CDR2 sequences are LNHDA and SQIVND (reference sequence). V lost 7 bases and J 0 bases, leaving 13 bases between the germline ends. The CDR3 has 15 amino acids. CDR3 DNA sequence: TGTGCCAGTACCTACGCGGGGAGTAGCAATCAGCCCCAGCATTTT. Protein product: CASTYAGSSNQPQHF.

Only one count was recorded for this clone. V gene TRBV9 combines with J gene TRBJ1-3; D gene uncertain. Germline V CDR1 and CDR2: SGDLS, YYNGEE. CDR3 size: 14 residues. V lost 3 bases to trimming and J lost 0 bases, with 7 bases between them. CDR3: CASSGRSSGNTIYF. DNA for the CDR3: TGTGCCAGCAGCGGGAGATCCTCTGGAAACACCATATATTTT.

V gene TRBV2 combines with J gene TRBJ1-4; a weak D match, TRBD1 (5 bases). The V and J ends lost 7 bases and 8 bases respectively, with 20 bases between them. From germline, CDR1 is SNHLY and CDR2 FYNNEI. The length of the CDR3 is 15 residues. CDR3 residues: CASTETCREEEKLFF. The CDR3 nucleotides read TGTGCCAGCACGGAGACCTGCAGGGAAGAGGAAAAACTGTTTTTT.

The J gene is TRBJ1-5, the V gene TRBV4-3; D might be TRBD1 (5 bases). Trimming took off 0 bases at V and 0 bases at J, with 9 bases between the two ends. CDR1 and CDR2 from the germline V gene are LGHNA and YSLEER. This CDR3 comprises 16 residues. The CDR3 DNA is TGCGCCAGCAGCCAAGATCGCAGGGATAGCAATCAGCCCCAGCATTTT. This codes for CASSQDRRDSNQPQHF.

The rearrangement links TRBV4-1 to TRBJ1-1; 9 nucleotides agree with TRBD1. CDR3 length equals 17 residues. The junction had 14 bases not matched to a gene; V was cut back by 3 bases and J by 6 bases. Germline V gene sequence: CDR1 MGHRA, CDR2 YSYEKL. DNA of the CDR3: TGCGCCAGCAGCCAGGAGTCAGGACAGGGGATTATGGCTGAAGCTTTCTTT. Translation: CASSQESGQGIMAEAFF.

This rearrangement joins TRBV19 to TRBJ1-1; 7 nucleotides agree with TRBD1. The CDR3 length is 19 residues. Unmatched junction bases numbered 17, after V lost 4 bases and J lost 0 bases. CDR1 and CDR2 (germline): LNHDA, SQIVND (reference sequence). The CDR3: CASSRNGQSKGAMNTEAFF. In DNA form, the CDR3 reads TGTGCCAGTAGTAGAAATGGACAGTCCAAGGGGGCTATGAACACTGAAGCTTTCTTT. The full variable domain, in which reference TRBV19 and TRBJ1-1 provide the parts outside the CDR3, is DGGITQSPKYLFRKEGQNVTLSCEQNLNHDAMYWYRQDPGQGLRLIYYSQIVNDFQKGDIAEGYSVSREKKESFPLTVTSAQKNPTAFYLCASSRNGQSKGAMNTEAFFGQGTRLTVV.

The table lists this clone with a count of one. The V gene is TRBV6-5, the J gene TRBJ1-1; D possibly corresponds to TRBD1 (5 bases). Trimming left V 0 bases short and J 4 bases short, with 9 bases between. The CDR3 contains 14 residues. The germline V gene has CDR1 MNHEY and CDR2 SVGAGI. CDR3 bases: TGTGCCAGCAGTTACTCCCCAGGGTTCACTGAAGCTTTCTTT. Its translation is CASSYSPGFTEAFF.

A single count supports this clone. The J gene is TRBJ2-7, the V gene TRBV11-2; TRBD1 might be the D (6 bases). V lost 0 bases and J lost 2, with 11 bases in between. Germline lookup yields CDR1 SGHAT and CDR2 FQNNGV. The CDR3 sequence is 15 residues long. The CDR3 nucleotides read TGTGCCAGCAGCTTAGAACGCAGGGGCGCCTACGAGCAGTACTTC. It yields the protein CASSLERRGAYEQYF.

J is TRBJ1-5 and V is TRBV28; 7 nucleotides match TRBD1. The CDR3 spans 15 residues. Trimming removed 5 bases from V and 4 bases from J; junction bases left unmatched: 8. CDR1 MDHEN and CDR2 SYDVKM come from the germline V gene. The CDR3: CASSETGPGNQPQHF. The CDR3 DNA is TGTGCCAGCAGTGAGACAGGGCCGGGGAATCAGCCCCAGCATTTT.

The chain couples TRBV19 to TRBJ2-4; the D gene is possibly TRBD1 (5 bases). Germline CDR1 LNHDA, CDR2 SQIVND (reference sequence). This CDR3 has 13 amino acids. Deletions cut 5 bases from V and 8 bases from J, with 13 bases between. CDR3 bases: TGTGCCAGTAGTTGTTCAGGGTGTGACATTCAGTACTTC. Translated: CASSCSGCDIQYF.

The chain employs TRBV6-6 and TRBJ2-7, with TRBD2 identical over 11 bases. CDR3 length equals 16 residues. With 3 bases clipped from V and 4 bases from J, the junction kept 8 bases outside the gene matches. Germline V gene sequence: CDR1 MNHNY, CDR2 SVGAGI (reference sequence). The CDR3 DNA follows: TGTGCCAGCAGTTATGTCCGACTAGCGGGGAGGTACGAGCAGTACTTC. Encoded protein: CASSYVRLAGRYEQYF.

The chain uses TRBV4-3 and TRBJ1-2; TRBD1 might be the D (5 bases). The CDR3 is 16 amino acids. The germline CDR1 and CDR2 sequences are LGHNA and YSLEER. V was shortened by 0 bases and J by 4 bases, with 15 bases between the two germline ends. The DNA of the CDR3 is TGCGCCAGCAGCCAAGACGTGGGGCTTCGTGGCTATGGCTACACCTTC. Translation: CASSQDVGLRGYGYTF.

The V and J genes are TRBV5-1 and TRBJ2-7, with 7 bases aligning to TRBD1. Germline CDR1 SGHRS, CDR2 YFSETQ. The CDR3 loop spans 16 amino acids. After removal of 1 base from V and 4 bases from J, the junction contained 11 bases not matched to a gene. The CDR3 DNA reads TGCGCCAGCAGCTTGAAGGACAGGATACCTGATTACGAGCAGTACTTC. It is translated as CASSLKDRIPDYEQYF.